Included here is one TCR beta chain sequence, with context. The antigen is unknown. The V gene's germline CDR1 is SGDLS and CDR2 YYNGEE. V gave up 3 bases and J gave up 2 bases, with 11 bases separating them. CDR3 length: 15 residues. This entry belongs to a study of T cell responses to AZD1222 COVID-19 vaccine. Generated by immunoSEQ multiplex PCR, the TCRdb table keeps only in-frame clones and is missing some. The sample has approximately 260,000 clones, 85% to 95% seen once. Study results and limitations: Possibly, clonal diversity was underestimated; donors were largely white British and included more females.

The chain uses TRBV9 and TRBJ2-2, with D tentatively TRBD1 (6 bases). This receptor was obtained from an adult in good health. This material consisted of peripheral blood, taken on day 0 of AZD1222 vaccination. DNA for the CDR3: TGTGCCAGCAGCGACGGACAGTCAAACACCGGGGAGCTGTTTTTT. This sequence encodes CASSDGQSNTGELFF.